A selection of T cell receptor beta chains follows, all from one sample in a study of T cell changes during pregnancy in multiple sclerosis. Measured with immunoSEQ multiplex PCR; TCRdb has only the in-frame clones, and not every one. This sample has around 30,000 clones, with roughly nine tenths found just once. This specimen was CD8+ T cells from peripheral blood mononuclear cells, taken in the first trimester of pregnancy. These receptors originate from a female donor with multiple sclerosis, enrolled in a pregnancy study. Each CDR3 is given with its conserved first and last residue. A D gene is named only where the DNA matches it firmly. Only part of the rows carry a size: once, few, many, or a class if the clone is expanded.

V	J	D	size	CDR3	DNA
TRBV27	TRBJ2-1	NA	NA	CASSPRLYNEQFF	TGTGCCAGCAGTCCCAGGTTGTACAATGAGCAGTTCTTC
TRBV13	TRBJ2-7	NA	NA	CASSPRGSFYEQYF	TGTGCCAGCAGCCCCCGGGGGAGCTTCTACGAGCAGTACTTC
TRBV11-1	TRBJ2-1	TRBD2	NA	CASSSSTSHLFF	TGTGCCAGCAGCTCCTCGACTAGCCACCTATTCTTC
TRBV6-5	TRBJ2-2	TRBD1	NA	CASSLTGGDTGELFF	TGTGCCAGCAGTCTGACAGGGGGGGACACCGGGGAGCTGTTTTTT
TRBV6-6	TRBJ1-1	TRBD1	NA	CASSSIQGTEAFF	TGTGCCAGCAGTTCCATACAGGGGACTGAAGCTTTCTTT
TRBV27	TRBJ1-1	NA	NA	CASSLGGDDTEAFF	TGTGCCAGCAGTTTAGGGGGCGACGACACTGAAGCTTTCTTT
TRBV4-3	TRBJ2-3	NA	once	CASSQDRVDIRTDTQYF	TGCGCCAGCAGCCAAGATCGGGTGGACATCCGCACAGATACGCAGTATTTT
TRBV7-2	TRBJ1-1	NA	once	CASSLIYGNTEAFF	TGTGCCAGCAGCTTAATTTACGGGAACACTGAAGCTTTCTTT
TRBV5-4	TRBJ2-1	NA	once	CASSLSRSSYNEQFF	TGTGCCAGCAGCTTGTCTAGGAGCTCCTACAATGAGCAGTTCTTC
TRBV5-4	TRBJ2-7	NA	NA	CASSLAGDGYEQYF	TGTGCCAGCAGCTTGGCGGGAGACGGGTACGAGCAGTACTTC
TRBV29-1	TRBJ2-1	TRBD2	medium-sized	CSVLGLAGVRRSNEQFF	TGCAGCGTGCTGGGACTAGCGGGAGTTCGGCGGAGCAATGAGCAGTTCTTC
TRBV5-4	TRBJ2-3	TRBD2	NA	CASSFNVASGSTDTQYF	TGTGCCAGCAGCTTTAATGTCGCTAGCGGTAGCACAGATACGCAGTATTTT
TRBV7-9	TRBJ2-3	TRBD1	NA	CASSTTRQGAIDTQYF	TGTGCCAGCAGCACCACCCGACAGGGGGCAATAGATACGCAGTATTTT
TRBV9	TRBJ2-7	TRBD1	NA	CASSSLDRFNEQYF	TGTGCCAGCAGCTCACTGGACAGGTTCAACGAGCAGTACTTC
TRBV2	TRBJ2-7	TRBD1	NA	CASSKSGTGWHEQYF	TGTGCCAGCAGTAAATCCGGGACAGGGTGGCACGAGCAGTACTTC
TRBV4-1	TRBJ2-7	NA	NA	CASSQDIEQYF	TGCGCCAGCAGCCAAGATATCGAGCAGTACTTC
TRBV27	TRBJ2-7	NA	NA	CASSLTRLTYEQYF	TGTGCCAGCAGTTTAACCAGACTCACCTACGAGCAGTACTTC
TRBV4-1	TRBJ1-1	TRBD1	NA	CASSHDRGLTEAFF	TGCGCCAGCAGCCACGACAGGGGTCTCACTGAAGCTTTCTTT
TRBV5-5	TRBJ1-1	TRBD1	NA	CASSATGVPLDTEAFF	TGTGCCAGCAGCGCGACAGGGGTTCCCTTGGACACTGAAGCTTTCTTT
TRBV9	TRBJ2-7	TRBD1	once	CASSEDRAPYEQYF	TGTGCCAGCAGCGAAGACAGGGCCCCCTACGAGCAGTACTTC
TRBV15	TRBJ2-7	TRBD1	NA	CATSSRQGASYEQYF	TGTGCCACCAGCTCTCGACAGGGGGCTTCCTACGAGCAGTACTTC
TRBV2	TRBJ2-2	NA	NA	CASSEGPAGELFF	TGTGCCAGCAGTGAGGGCCCCGCCGGGGAGCTGTTTTTT
TRBV19	TRBJ1-2	NA	NA	CASHHWGRNYGYTF	TGTGCCAGTCACCACTGGGGCAGAAACTATGGCTACACCTTC
TRBV6-4	TRBJ1-2	TRBD1	NA	CASSEGQGKYGYTF	TGTGCCAGCAGTGAAGGACAGGGAAAGTATGGCTACACCTTC
TRBV18	TRBJ1-2	NA	NA	CASSPPTGPGYTF	TGTGCCAGCTCACCACCTACAGGGCCTGGCTACACCTTC
TRBV4-1	TRBJ2-3	NA	NA	CASSPRDSSTDTQYF	TGCGCCAGCAGCCCCCGGGACTCAAGCACAGATACGCAGTATTTT
TRBV7-9	TRBJ1-2	TRBD1	few	CASSWGQGSGYTF	TGTGCCAGCAGCTGGGGACAGGGGTCTGGCTACACCTTC
TRBV2	TRBJ2-7	TRBD1	NA	CASSPWSTGAEQYF	TGTGCCAGCAGTCCCTGGTCGACAGGGGCCGAGCAGTACTTC
TRBV18	TRBJ2-7	TRBD2	NA	CASSPPGLAGGTYEQYF	TGTGCCAGCTCACCCCCGGGACTAGCGGGAGGAACCTACGAGCAGTACTTC
TRBV9	TRBJ2-7	NA	NA	CASNRRDASYEQYF	TGTGCCAGCAATCGGAGGGACGCCTCCTACGAGCAGTACTTC
TRBV11-2	TRBJ2-7	NA	NA	CASSLEGGRPPYF	TGTGCCAGCAGCTTAGAGGGTGGCAGGCCGCCCTACTTC
TRBV4-1	TRBJ2-7	TRBD1	NA	CASSPGQGADEQYF	TGCGCCAGCAGCCCGGGACAGGGGGCGGATGAGCAGTACTTC
TRBV7-2	TRBJ1-2	TRBD1	NA	CASSLGFQGQGGHYGYTF	TGTGCCAGCAGCTTAGGCTTCCAGGGACAGGGAGGGCACTATGGCTACACCTTC
TRBV6-5	TRBJ2-2	NA	once	CASSYLTGTGELFF	TGTGCCAGCAGTTACCTGACAGGCACCGGGGAGCTGTTTTTT
TRBV27	TRBJ2-5	TRBD2	NA	CASSLGTSGRASETQYF	TGTGCCAGCAGTTTAGGGACTAGCGGGAGGGCCTCGGAGACCCAGTACTTC
TRBV19	TRBJ1-2	NA	NA	CASSGHDNYGYTF	TGTGCCAGTAGTGGACACGATAACTATGGCTACACCTTC
TRBV30	TRBJ2-7	NA	NA	CAWTETRASSYEQYF	TGTGCCTGGACGGAGACCCGCGCCAGCTCCTACGAGCAGTACTTC
TRBV28	TRBJ2-7	NA	NA	CASSLGQVGYEQYF	TGTGCCAGCAGTTTAGGCCAGGTCGGCTACGAGCAGTACTTC
TRBV10-1	TRBJ2-2	TRBD1	NA	CASSEITGTASTGELFF	TGCGCCAGCAGTGAGATCACCGGGACAGCTTCCACCGGGGAGCTGTTTTTT
TRBV9	TRBJ1-3	NA	NA	CASSVLGLPLGNTIYF	TGTGCCAGCAGCGTTCTGGGGCTGCCTCTAGGAAACACCATATATTTT
TRBV2	TRBJ1-1	NA	NA	CASSPPGQLEAFF	TGTGCCAGCAGTCCCCCCGGACAGCTTGAAGCTTTCTTT
TRBV5-6	TRBJ2-7	NA	NA	CASSLARSTYYEQYF	TGTGCCAGCAGCTTGGCTAGGTCGACTTACTACGAGCAGTACTTC
TRBV5-1	TRBJ2-7	NA	NA	CASSPQSGTFSYEQYF	TGCGCCAGCAGCCCCCAGTCCGGGACATTCTCCTACGAGCAGTACTTC
TRBV4-2	TRBJ1-1	NA	NA	CASSRGPSETIEAFF	TGTGCCAGCAGCCGAGGGCCCTCAGAGACGATTGAAGCTTTCTTT
TRBV27	TRBJ2-3	NA	NA	CASSLLLALGSSSTDTQYF	TGTGCCAGCAGTTTACTGCTAGCGCTCGGCTCCTCAAGCACAGATACGCAGTATTTT
TRBV13	TRBJ2-3	TRBD2	NA	CASSFSGTTDGTQYF	TGTGCCAGCAGCTTTTCCGGGACTACCGACGGTACGCAGTATTTT
TRBV5-6	TRBJ2-3	NA	NA	CASSSGGIGTDTQYF	TGTGCCAGCAGCTCTGGGGGGATTGGCACAGATACGCAGTATTTT
TRBV9	TRBJ2-7	NA	NA	CASSVEGVSYEQYF	TGTGCCAGCAGCGTAGAAGGGGTCTCCTACGAGCAGTACTTC
TRBV9	TRBJ1-5	TRBD1	NA	CASSVGAGQGTNQPQHF	TGTGCCAGCAGCGTAGGTGCGGGACAGGGGACGAATCAGCCCCAGCATTTT
TRBV5-4	TRBJ1-4	TRBD1	NA	CASSLSGTGDEKLFF	TGTGCCAGCAGCTTGTCTGGGACAGGGGATGAAAAACTGTTTTTT
TRBV28	TRBJ1-5	NA	NA	CASSFSRRGNQPQHF	TGTGCCAGCAGTTTTAGCAGGCGGGGCAATCAGCCCCAGCATTTT
TRBV9	TRBJ1-2	TRBD1	few	CASSEGTAANYGYTF	TGTGCCAGCAGCGAGGGGACAGCAGCTAACTATGGCTACACCTTC
TRBV4-1	TRBJ2-7	NA	few	CASSLSRAHEQYF	TGCGCCAGCAGCCTATCCAGGGCCCACGAGCAGTACTTC